The 7 T cell receptor beta chains presented below share a single source sample, sequenced in a study of early T cells in non-severe SARS-CoV-2 infection. MiXCR, run by TCRdb on the 5' RACE reads, gives a single entry per CDR3 protein. Of about 35,000 distinct CDR3 sequences in the sample, more than 5.5% were seen once. What was sequenced was whole blood. The receptors here all came from an adult who was a healthcare worker with PCR-confirmed SARS-CoV-2 infection or an uninfected control (not recorded which).

V usage is TRBV27 and J usage is TRBJ2-7; 8 bases are a match to TRBD1. This CDR3 is 12 amino acids long. Germline V lookup: CDR1 MNHEY, CDR2 SMNVEV (reference sequence). V lost 8 bases and J lost 5; bases outside the gene matches: 5. The CDR3 bases are TGTGCCAGCTCGACAGGGGCCCACGAGCAGTACTTC. Its translation: CASSTGAHEQYF.

The CDR3 nucleotides are TGTGCCAGCAGCGTAGGTGCAGGGAAAGAGACCCAGTACTTC. Amino acids: CASSVGAGKETQYF. This chain links TRBV9 with TRBJ2-5, with D possibly matching TRBD1 (5 bases). This CDR3 is built from 14 residues. V was shortened by 0 bases and J by 3 bases, with 9 bases between the two germline ends. Germline V gives CDR1 SGDLS, CDR2 YYNGEE.

This clonotype appeared a few times. J is TRBJ2-2 and V is TRBV6-5; 7 bases are a match to TRBD2. This CDR3 is built from 15 residues. The V and J ends lost 6 bases and 6 bases, in that order; junction bases with no gene match: 10. Germline V gives CDR1 MNHEY, CDR2 SVGAGI. CDR3 in DNA: TGTGCCAGCAGATCCGGACTAGATCCTGCCGGGGAGCTGTTTTTT. Protein: CASRSGLDPAGELFF.

This clonotype was counted at least ten times. The rearrangement uses TRBV6-6 and TRBJ2-5, with D perhaps TRBD2 (5 bases). Deletions cut 10 bases from V and 3 bases from J, with 12 bases between. Germline V gives CDR1 MNHNY, CDR2 SVGAGI (reference sequence). The CDR3 spans 12 residues. The CDR3 DNA sequence: TGTGCCACCCATCTCGGGGAAGAGACCCAGTACTTC. This encodes CATHLGEETQYF.

The table lists this clonotype with many counts. This chain joins TRBV30 and TRBJ2-1; 11 bases are shared with TRBD2. CDR1 is GTSNPN and CDR2 is SVGIG in the germline V gene (reference sequence). This CDR3 is 15 amino acids long. With 0 bases clipped from V and 6 bases from J, the junction kept 4 bases outside the gene matches. The CDR3 is CAWSVLAGVRNEQFF. CDR3 sequence (DNA): TGTGCCTGGAGTGTACTAGCGGGAGTGCGCAATGAGCAGTTCTTC.

The V and J genes are TRBV28 and TRBJ1-5; the D is unclear. CDR1 is MDHEN and CDR2 is SYDVKM in the germline V gene. The length of the CDR3 is 13 residues. V lost 5 bases to trimming and J lost 4 bases, with 9 bases between them. The CDR3 protein is CASSMGGNQPQHF. CDR3 nucleotide sequence: TGTGCCAGCAGTATGGGTGGTAATCAGCCCCAGCATTTT.

In its sample, this clonotype was seen many times. The chain employs TRBV27 and TRBJ1-2, with no clear D. The CDR3 contains 16 residues. V lost 5 bases and J 5 bases, leaving 21 bases between the germline ends. Per the germline V gene, CDR1 is MNHEY and CDR2 is SMNVEV (reference sequence). CDR3 sequence (DNA): TGTGCCAGCAGTACAACTGACGGAACCCGTACATATGGCTACACCTTC. Residues: CASSTTDGTRTYGYTF.